This T cell receptor (beta chain) was profiled in a study of OX40 agonist ivuxolimab in advanced cancers. Broadly, across the study: The costimulatory receptor OX40 (CD134) was targeted by ivuxolimab, a fully human IgG2 agonistic monoclonal antibody. Intravenous ivuxolimab was administered to patients every 2 weeks at six dose levels: 0.01, 0.1, 0.3, 1.5, 3 and 10 mg/kg. Of the roughly 51 dose-escalation patients, hepatocellular carcinoma was present in about 19, melanoma in roughly 15, renal cell carcinoma in 9 and head and neck cancer in 9. In the dose-escalation cohort, more than 75% of patients were male, and the mean age was around 60 years, with a range of roughly 20 to 79. Patients were allowed to have had prior anti-PD-1, anti-PD-L1 or anti-CTLA-4 therapy, and about 40% of the dose-escalation patients had been treated with checkpoint inhibitors. Three dose-escalation patients achieved partial responses, one with hepatocellular carcinoma and two with cutaneous melanoma. Peripheral TCRbeta sequencing aimed to test whether ivuxolimab altered TCR sequence diversity and caused clonal T-cell expansion. The paper covers the monotherapy dose-escalation part of the phase I ivuxolimab trial, which included N = 52 patients. General study outcomes and caveats: Which antigens the clonally expanded peripheral T cells were specific for was not determined. After ivuxolimab, CD8+ T cells had more expanded clones than CD4+ T cells on average. In the 0.1-3.0 mg/kg groups, partial responders had among the lowest normalized peripheral clonal expansion, particularly in CD8+ T cells. Low levels of normalized T-cell clonal expansion were also shown by some nonresponding patients. At doses from 0.1 to 3.0 mg/kg, clonal expansion was seen in both CD4+ and CD8+ blood T cells between baseline and week 6.

V loses 5 bases, J loses 1 base, and the germline ends lie 15 bases apart. Reading the germline V gene gives CDR1 SGHDT and CDR2 YYEEEE. The CDR3 covers 15 residues, taking in both the cysteine and the phenylalanine. Just the 45-base CDR3 DNA is kept, in frame starting at base 1. Patients with autoimmune disease history or receiving systemic immunosuppression were excluded from the trial. Peripheral blood for TCR sequencing was drawn from every dose cohort at baseline, at cycle 4 day 1 and at cycle 7 day 1. The samples were drawn from a first-in-human, open-label, multicenter phase I dose-escalation trial of ivuxolimab. Adults with locally advanced or metastatic melanoma, renal cell carcinoma, hepatocellular carcinoma or head and neck squamous cell carcinoma were enrolled in the trial. Before TCR sequencing, CD4+ T cells and CD8+ T cells were sorted from peripheral blood as separate populations. As regards this clone: Its antigen is currently not known. Within one base of it there is no much larger clone, and no base qualities were kept.

Genomic DNA was extracted from sorted cells for sequencing of the TCRbeta CDR3 region. TCRbeta CDR3 regions were sequenced using the immunoSEQ Assay. TCRdb stores this immuneACCESS table with in-frame sequences only. Part of the clones is absent; in the studies checked, under half of the shortfall reflects unresolved V genes, and no reason is known for the rest. The table for this sample lists 65,000 to 80,000 clones; roughly nine tenths of them were counted only once. The top ten constitute about 0.3% of the sample. The TCR comes from an adult with an advanced solid tumor such as melanoma, head and neck, liver or kidney cancer. The sequence links TRBV5-6 to TRBJ1-1; a tentative D match to TRBD1 spans 5 bases. This specimen was CD4+ or CD8+ T cells sorted from blood, taken in a trial of the OX40 agonist ivuxolimab. Read as DNA, the sequence is TGTGCCAGCAGTCAGCAGGGACGGGAGAACACTGAAGCTTTCTTT. It is translated as CASSQQGRENTEAFF.